Listed below are T cell receptor beta chains from one sample, sequenced in a study of blood T cell repertoires in COVID-19. Profiling relied on immunoSEQ multiplex PCR, and the TCRdb table lists in-frame clones only, not all of them. Of 300,000 to 350,000 clones in the sample, 85% to 95% were seen once. The sample consisted of PBMCs or T cells enriched from blood (not recorded which). The receptors here all came from a woman between 25 and 40 years old who had been exposed to COVID-19. Each CDR3 is given with its conserved first and last residue. The order of the fields is CDR3 protein, CDR3 DNA, D gene, V gene, J gene, clone size. D genes are given only for firm matches. Clone size is not always given. Where it is, it says once, few, many or a class for expanded clones.

CASSEAGALYEQYF	TGTGCCAGCAGTGAAGCGGGGGCTCTCTACGAGCAGTACTTC	NA	TRBV2	TRBJ2-7	NA
CASSFSGVTGNTIYF	TGCGCCAGCAGCTTCTCCGGAGTTACCGGAAACACCATATATTTT	NA	TRBV5-1	TRBJ1-3	NA
CASRKGQGGGYTF	TGTGCCAGCAGAAAAGGGCAGGGGGGTGGCTACACCTTC	TRBD1	TRBV5-4	TRBJ1-2	NA
CASSATDSSSYEQYF	TGTGCCAGCAGCGCAACGGACAGTAGCTCCTACGAGCAGTACTTC	NA	TRBV9	TRBJ2-7	NA
CASSILLSGGAHEQFF	TGTGCCAGTAGTATCCTACTTAGCGGGGGGGCCCATGAGCAGTTCTTC	TRBD2	TRBV19	TRBJ2-1	NA
CASSQSGLETQYF	TGCGCCAGCAGCCAATCAGGGTTAGAGACCCAGTACTTC	NA	TRBV4-1	TRBJ2-5	NA
CSVGEPTGELFF	TGCAGCGTTGGTGAGCCTACCGGGGAGCTGTTTTTT	NA	TRBV29-1	TRBJ2-2	NA
CASSQDWRQPQETQYF	TGCGCCAGCAGCCAAGATTGGCGACAGCCACAAGAGACCCAGTACTTC	NA	TRBV4-3	TRBJ2-5	NA
CASSSFGERATNEKLFF	TGCGCCAGCAGCTCGTTTGGGGAGCGCGCAACTAATGAAAAACTGTTTTTT	NA	TRBV5-1	TRBJ1-4	NA
CASLPPGMVNYGYTF	TGTGCCAGCCTTCCCCCAGGGATGGTTAACTATGGCTACACCTTC	NA	TRBV6-5	TRBJ1-2	NA
CASSQERTSREYNEQFF	TGTGCCAGCAGCCAAGAACGCACTAGTAGGGAATACAATGAGCAGTTCTTC	NA	TRBV4-2	TRBJ2-1	NA
CASSPRQVVGYTF	TGTGCCAGCAGCCCCCGCCAGGTAGTAGGCTACACCTTC	NA	TRBV7-9	TRBJ1-2	NA
CASSYAEGAPSGANVLTF	TGTGCCAGCAGTTACGCGGAGGGGGCACCCTCTGGGGCCAACGTCCTGACTTTC	NA	TRBV6-2/TRBV6-3	TRBJ2-6	few
CASSFGASYEQYF	TGTGCCAGCAGTTTCGGTGCCTCCTACGAGCAGTACTTC	NA	TRBV27	TRBJ2-7	NA
CAISDFNRQGEFYEQYF	TGTGCCATCAGTGATTTCAACCGACAGGGGGAATTCTACGAGCAGTACTTC	TRBD1	TRBV10-3	TRBJ2-7	NA
CASSQRSYYGYTF	TGTGCCAGCAGCCAACGGTCCTACTATGGCTACACCTTC	NA	TRBV4-2	TRBJ1-2	NA